The rows below give T cell receptor beta chains drawn from one sample of a study of blood T cell repertoires in COVID-19. Clones were read by immunoSEQ multiplex PCR, and TCRdb kept only the in-frame ones, dropping some. The data contain some 170,000 clones, roughly 80% of them singletons. Sample: peripheral blood. These receptors originate from a woman in her 70s with acute or convalescent COVID-19. CDR3s include the opening cysteine and the closing phenylalanine or tryptophan. Fields, in order: J gene, V gene, CDR3 protein.

TRBJ1-3 | TRBV5-1 | CASSFGQGLAGNTIYF
TRBJ1-1 | TRBV28 | CASSFLLLQGVSTEAFF
TRBJ1-1 | TRBV2 | CASSGGPRGAAEAFF
TRBJ2-1 | TRBV7-2 | CASSLTGVGEQFF
TRBJ2-3 | TRBV5-1 | CASSPSGGGDTQYF
TRBJ1-2 | TRBV5-4 | CASSQDRGYGYTF
TRBJ1-3 | TRBV28 | CASRSAALSGNTIYF
TRBJ1-6 | TRBV9 | CASSVEQNNSPLHF
TRBJ2-7 | TRBV4-3 | CASSQDRTSSYEQYF
TRBJ1-2 | TRBV5-1 | CASSLLGQGGYGYTF
TRBJ1-2 | TRBV14 | CASSRTQADYGYTF
TRBJ1-3 | TRBV19 | CASSTTTWTGGPGNTIYF
TRBJ1-1 | TRBV30 | CAWSYSENTEAFF
TRBJ1-4 | TRBV18 | CASSSPGQGALGYEKLFF
TRBJ1-4 | TRBV5-1 | CASSLGQGVTNEKLFF
TRBJ1-5 | TRBV28 | CASSSPGGPGQGGQPQHF
TRBJ1-2 | TRBV11-2 | CASSLDRNNGYTF
TRBJ1-2 | TRBV19 | CASSISSRPYTF
TRBJ1-2 | TRBV6-5 | CASSYGGLFADGYTF
TRBJ2-6 | TRBV2 | CASSLDRANSGANVLTF
TRBJ2-1 | TRBV10-3 | CAISDALEQFF
TRBJ1-2 | TRBV7-2 | CASSSGTGGAQGYTF
TRBJ2-1 | TRBV6-4 | CASSDWGGKGEQFF
TRBJ2-7 | TRBV7-8 | CASSPRQGEQYF
TRBJ1-6 | TRBV9 | CASSVADGPTGISPLHF
TRBJ1-2 | TRBV27 | CATRAGGQGLSGYTF
TRBJ1-1 | TRBV30 | CAWRGAGLNTEAFF
TRBJ1-1 | TRBV5-1 | CASSWDINTEAFF
TRBJ2-1 | TRBV28 | CASSFPGLAGGIYNEQFF
TRBJ2-3 | TRBV7-9 | CASSSIRGWDTQYF
TRBJ1-1 | TRBV19 | CATSRESLMNTEAFF
TRBJ2-1 | TRBV5-5 | CASSTASGGNYNEQFF
TRBJ1-5 | TRBV6-5 | CASSRTGSQPQHF
TRBJ1-3 | TRBV6-1 | CASSERRSSGNTIYF
TRBJ1-2 | TRBV11-2 | CASRYHGGNYGYTF
TRBJ1-3 | TRBV6-1 | CASSERRISGNTIYF
TRBJ2-7 | TRBV7-9 | CASSLGGVTAREQYF
TRBJ2-4 | TRBV5-1 | CASSLGGGIQYF
TRBJ1-5 | TRBV28 | CASSPRRGIGPQHF
TRBJ1-2 | TRBV5-1 | CASSLGTANYGYTF
TRBJ2-6 | TRBV19 | CASRRGTGGSGANVLTF
TRBJ1-2 | TRBV4-3 | CASSQGGGANYGYTF
TRBJ2-7 | TRBV24-1 | CATSGIGTGADEQYF
TRBJ1-2 | TRBV30 | CAWSEVGGGYTF
TRBJ2-1 | TRBV7-2 | CASSLRLAGGDEQFF
TRBJ1-1 | TRBV2 | CASSELQKAFF